In this sample, the clone carrying this TCR beta chain turned up once. This may stem from a read error, because a much larger clone lies one nucleotide away. Uncontrolled infection, other autoimmune disease, pregnancy or lactation excluded patients. The PBMCs were taken from 10 ml of fresh peripheral blood. The data were taken from a study of T cells in Graves' hyperthyroidism and ophthalmopathy. Study overall: Sampling of peripheral blood happened at initial diagnosis, prior to any treatment.

TCR beta CDR3 region amplification was performed from RNA transcripts. The TCR CDR3 first-round RT-PCR relied on the HTBI primer set. TCRdb processed the multiplex PCR reads anew with MiXCR; each CDR3 protein has one entry. The table shows nearly 600,000 distinct CDR3 sequences, with approximately 13% occurring only once. In germline, CDR1 is MNHEY, CDR2 SMNVEV (reference sequence). This CDR3 is 14 amino acids long. The sequence was collected from a woman under 40 with Graves' hyperthyroidism that later progressed to Graves' ophthalmopathy. This chain links TRBV27 with TRBJ1-5; perhaps TRBD1 as D (6 bases). The material sequenced was blood. The CDR3 loop reads CVSSPGVSTQPQHF. DNA for the CDR3: TGTGTCAGCAGTCCAGGGGTTTCTACACAGCCCCAGCATTTT.